The source of this TCR beta chain is a study of T cell changes during pregnancy in multiple sclerosis (dated by TCRdb to about 2019). Turning to the overall study: In women with multiple sclerosis, the researchers looked at how the T cell repertoire shifted as pregnancy progressed.

About this clone itself: No cognate antigen has been identified for it. No qualities accompany the bases; no much larger clone lies one base away.

Counted from cysteine to phenylalanine, this CDR3 has 13 amino acids. Only the CDR3 DNA stays, 39 bases, in frame from base 1. The V end loses 3 bases and the J end loses 15 bases, and a stretch of 17 bases separates them. The germline V gene provides CDR1 SNHLY and CDR2 FYNNEI. To prepare the library, the immunoSEQ multiplex PCR assay was applied. The immuneACCESS repertoire file appears here via TCRdb, limited to in-frame rearrangements. These files lack a portion of the clones; in checked studies, under half of the deficit traces to unresolved V genes, and the cause of the others is not known. The sample table contains some 31,000 clones; only one count was recorded for roughly nine tenths of them. The ten largest clonotypes hold roughly 5.8% of the sample.

Sample: CD8+ T cells from peripheral blood mononuclear cells, taken before pregnancy. The TCR comes from a female donor with multiple sclerosis, enrolled in a pregnancy study. The sequence is built from TRBV2 and TRBJ1-4, with the D gene not confidently named. The nucleotide sequence reads TGTGCCAGCAGTGACCTCCTTCCGGGAGAAGTGTTTTTT. It translates to CASSDLLPGEVFF.